This TCR beta chain was sequenced in a study of breast tumors, draining lymph nodes, adjacent tissues. Note on this clonotype: Its target is unknown.

Using its own MiXCR run on the multiplex PCR reads, TCRdb lists one record per CDR3 protein. The data contain about 200,000 distinct CDR3 sequences, approximately 33% of them singletons. Samples came from axillary lymph nodes draining the breast cancer. Germline assignment: CDR1 LGHDT and CDR2 YNNKEL (reference sequence). Trimming removed 4 bases at V and 7 bases at J, with 16 bases between. The CDR3 loop spans 15 amino acids. The study, taken as a whole, reports: Tumor TCR diversity was below lymph nodes but above nontumor tissue. Tumor and nontumor repertoires were significantly more similar in luminal-like than in basal-like breast cancer.

The clonotype comes from a female donor with breast cancer. Some clones in this sample may be carry-over from other donors' samples. The sequenced sample was axillary lymph node tissue. This chain links TRBV3-1 with TRBJ1-4, with a weak D call TRBD1 (5 bases). The CDR3 region has the DNA TGTGCCAGCAGCCGCACCGGGGCTCGGGGTGAAAAACTGTTTTTT. Translating it yields CASSRTGARGEKLFF.